The 24 T cell receptor beta chains listed next were all sequenced from one sample in a study of cytomegalovirus exposure and HLA in healthy donors. TCRdb keeps only in-frame clones here, not all; method: immunoSEQ multiplex PCR. The sample records 35,000 to 55,000 clones, approximately 94% being singletons. What was sequenced was PBMCs. The receptors come from a woman younger than 30 in good health and CMV-seronegative.

The chain recombines TRBV11-1 with TRBJ1-1; 7 positions match TRBD1. Germline trimming cut 4 bases from V and 2 bases from J; bases unmatched to any gene: 4. Germline CDR1 and CDR2: SGHAT and FQDESV (reference sequence). The CDR3 runs to 14 residues. CDR3 DNA sequence: TGTGCCAGCAGCTCCCAGGGGGGAAACACTGAAGCTTTCTTT. Translated: CASSSQGGNTEAFF. Looking up the rest from reference TRBV11-1 and TRBJ1-1 gives the full variable domain: EAEVAQSPRYKITEKSQAVAFWCDPISGHATLYWYRQILGQGPELLVQFQDESVVDDSQLPKDRFSAERLKGVDSTLKIQPAELGDSAMYLCASSSQGGNTEAFFGQGTRLTVV.

The chain recombines TRBV13 with TRBJ1-1; D gene uncertain. This CDR3 has 18 amino acids. Germline V gene sequence: CDR1 PRHDT, CDR2 FYEKMQ (reference sequence). V was pared by 5 bases and J by 1 base, with 23 bases between. The CDR3 loop reads CASSEDGGPRSGNTEAFF. CDR3 DNA: TGTGCCAGCAGCGAGGATGGAGGTCCTAGATCAGGGAACACTGAAGCTTTCTTT.

This chain connects TRBV30 to TRBJ1-1; no reliable D call. Per germline, CDR1 GTSNPN and CDR2 SVGIG (reference sequence). Deletions cut 3 bases from V and 2 bases from J, with 4 bases between. The CDR3 is 11 amino acids. The CDR3 DNA follows: TGTGCCTGGAGGACTAACACTGAAGCTTTCTTT. It yields the protein CAWRTNTEAFF. The full variable domain, in which reference TRBV30 and TRBJ1-1 provide the parts outside the CDR3, is SQTIHQWPATLVQPVGSPLSLECTVEGTSNPNLYWYRQAAGRGLQLLFYSVGIGQISSEVPQNLSASRPQDRQFILSSKKLLLSDSGFYLCAWRTNTEAFFGQGTRLTVV.

The chain uses TRBV7-8 and TRBJ2-1; TRBD1 might be the D (7 bases). The length of the CDR3 is 15 residues. Germline V gene sequence: CDR1 SGHVS, CDR2 FQNEAQ. V lost 3 bases, J lost 2 bases, and 11 bases lay in between. CDR3 bases: TGTGCCAGCAGCTTCGCGGGACAGACCTACAATGAGCAGTTCTTC. Protein product: CASSFAGQTYNEQFF. Combining the CDR3 with reference TRBV7-8 and TRBJ2-1 gives the whole variable domain GAGVSQSPRYKVAKRGQDVALRCDPISGHVSLFWYQQALGQGPEFLTYFQNEAQLDKSGLPSDRFFAERPEGSVSTLKIQRTQQEDSAVYLCASSFAGQTYNEQFFGPGTRLTVL.

The chain is built from TRBV5-6 and TRBJ1-5; TRBD1 aligns across 7 bases. Trimming removed 2 bases from V and 2 bases from J; junction bases left unmatched: 7. CDR1 and CDR2 (germline): SGHDT, YYEEEE. CDR3 length: 16 amino acids. The chain's CDR3 is CASSFYKTGGNQPQHF. CDR3 DNA: TGTGCCAGCAGCTTTTATAAAACAGGGGGCAATCAGCCCCAGCATTTT.

The chain combines TRBV28 with TRBJ2-1; 16 bases align to TRBD2. CDR3 size: 19 residues. V lost 7 bases, J lost 8 bases, and 17 bases stayed unmatched. The germline CDR1 and CDR2 sequences are MDHEN and SYDVKM. CDR3 sequence: CASNSGTSGRAGGIDEQFF. DNA for the CDR3: TGTGCCAGCAACTCAGGGACTAGCGGGAGGGCCGGGGGTATAGATGAGCAGTTCTTC. Complete variable domain (other parts from reference TRBV28 and TRBJ2-1): DVKVTQSSRYLVKRTGEKVFLECVQDMDHENMFWYRQDPGLGLRLIYFSYDVKMKEKGDIPEGYSVSREKKERFSLILESASTNQTSMYLCASNSGTSGRAGGIDEQFFGPGTRLTVL.

The chain uses TRBV28 and TRBJ1-6; 7 bases are shared with TRBD1. In germline, CDR1 is MDHEN, CDR2 SYDVKM. V was clipped by 3 bases and J by 10 bases; unmatched bases: 6. This CDR3 contains 14 residues. The CDR3 here is CASSLRQGGSPLHF. The CDR3 DNA follows: TGTGCCAGCAGTTTGAGGCAGGGGGGATCACCCCTCCACTTT.

This clone was observed a single time. The chain links TRBV27 to TRBJ2-7, with 7 nucleotides matching TRBD2. Germline loops: CDR1 MNHEY, CDR2 SMNVEV (reference sequence). There are 15 residues in the CDR3. Unmatched junction bases numbered 7, after V lost 0 bases and J lost 5 bases. The chain's CDR3 is CASSLSPSGAHEQYF. As DNA, the CDR3 is TGTGCCAGCAGTTTATCGCCTAGCGGCGCCCACGAGCAGTACTTC.

This chain connects TRBV2 to TRBJ1-3; 9 bases line up with TRBD1. The CDR3 is 16 residues long. Germline V gene sequence: CDR1 SNHLY, CDR2 FYNNEI. V shed 5 bases, J shed 0 bases, and the junction held 5 bases outside the gene matches. For the CDR3, the DNA is TGTGCCAGCAGTCTGGGACAGGGAAGCTCTGGAAACACCATATATTTT. Its translation: CASSLGQGSSGNTIYF.

The chain uses TRBV28 and TRBJ1-1; a weak D match, TRBD1 (5 bases). CDR1 and CDR2 (germline): MDHEN, SYDVKM. The CDR3 is 13 residues long. The V end lost 7 bases, the J end lost 8 bases, and 17 bases lay between the germline ends. CDR3 loop: CASTRWGGSEAFF. The CDR3 DNA sequence: TGTGCCAGCACCCGATGGGGGGGTTCCGAAGCTTTCTTT. Full variable domain (remainder filled in from reference TRBV28 and TRBJ1-1): DVKVTQSSRYLVKRTGEKVFLECVQDMDHENMFWYRQDPGLGLRLIYFSYDVKMKEKGDIPEGYSVSREKKERFSLILESASTNQTSMYLCASTRWGGSEAFFGQGTRLTVV.

The chain joins TRBV7-9 to TRBJ2-7; 10 positions match TRBD1. This CDR3 contains 15 residues. V lost 5 bases and J lost 6; bases outside the gene matches: 10. The germline V gene has CDR1 SEHNR and CDR2 FQNEAQ (reference sequence). The CDR3 region has the DNA TGTGCCAGCAGCCCCTGGGACAGGGGCTTTTCCGAGCAGTACTTC. It specifies CASSPWDRGFSEQYF.

This rearrangement joins TRBV7-8 to TRBJ2-7; maybe TRBD1 (5 bases). Trimming left V 6 bases short and J 3 bases short, with 9 bases between. Germline V gene data show CDR1 as SGHVS and CDR2 as FQNEAQ. The CDR3 spans 12 residues. CDR3 residues: CASSLDNYEQYF. The CDR3 DNA reads as TGTGCCAGCAGTTTGGACAACTACGAGCAGTACTTC.

In nucleotides, the CDR3 is TGTGCCAGCAGCCTACTAACAGGGGGCGCGTTGAGAACTGAAGCTTTCTTT. Translated: CASSLLTGGALRTEAFF. This chain connects TRBV5-4 to TRBJ1-1; the match to TRBD1 covers 9 bases. The CDR3 is 17 amino acids. CDR1 SGHNT and CDR2 YYREEE come from the germline V gene (reference sequence). The V and J ends lost 4 bases and 5 bases, in that order; junction bases with no gene match: 15.

The gene calls are TRBV4-1 and TRBJ2-1, with TRBD2 matching 8 bases. Germline V CDR1 and CDR2: MGHRA, YSYEKL. Unmatched junction bases numbered 10, after V lost 5 bases and J lost 4 bases. The CDR3 runs 16 residues. The DNA for the CDR3 is TGCGCCAGCAGCGGGAGCGGGGGACAATGGTACAATGAGCAGTTCTTC. This sequence encodes CASSGSGGQWYNEQFF.

The chain links TRBV9 to TRBJ1-1; D gene uncertain. The V end lost 2 bases, the J end lost 2 bases, and 7 bases lay between the germline ends. The CDR3 is made up of 13 amino acids. The germline V gene encodes CDR1 SGDLS and CDR2 YYNGEE. The CDR3 is CASSVGENTEAFF. The DNA for the CDR3 is TGTGCCAGCAGCGTGGGCGAAAACACTGAAGCTTTCTTT.

The gene calls are TRBV19 and TRBJ2-1; 7 bases are a match to TRBD1. This CDR3 has 14 amino acids. Unmatched junction bases numbered 4, after V lost 1 base and J lost 7 bases. CDR1 is LNHDA, CDR2 SQIVND, per germline (reference sequence). The CDR3 DNA sequence: TGTGCCAGTAGTATAGGTACAGGGGTGAATGAGCAGTTCTTC. It is translated as CASSIGTGVNEQFF.

J is TRBJ1-2 and V is TRBV10-3; D is possibly TRBD1 (6 bases). The germline gives CDR1 ENHRY, CDR2 SYGVKD. V was cut by 9 bases and J by 4 bases, with 12 bases left in between. CDR3 length: 12 residues. CDR3 protein: CAINREGYGYTF. CDR3 coding DNA: TGTGCCATAAACAGGGAAGGCTATGGCTACACCTTC.

The rearrangement joins TRBV28 to TRBJ1-5; D is ambiguous. Germline values: CDR1 MDHEN, CDR2 SYDVKM. The CDR3 extends over 15 amino acids. With 4 bases removed from V and 0 bases from J, the gap between germline ends came to 10 bases. This CDR3 is CASSSPLSSNQPQHF. In DNA, the CDR3 is TGTGCCAGCAGTTCCCCCCTTAGTAGCAATCAGCCCCAGCATTTT.

This chain connects TRBV18 to TRBJ2-1; TRBD1 matches at 7 bases. CDR3 size: 16 residues. Germline CDR1 KGHSH, CDR2 LQKENI. Germline trimming cut 2 bases from V and 4 bases from J; bases unmatched to any gene: 8. The CDR3 DNA reads as TGTGCCAGCTCACCATTTGGGACAGCTACATACAATGAGCAGTTCTTC. Its translation is CASSPFGTATYNEQFF.

This sequence joins TRBV30 and TRBJ1-2; 7 bases agree with TRBD1. CDR1 is GTSNPN, CDR2 SVGIG, per germline (reference sequence). Trimming removed 5 bases from V and 5 bases from J; junction bases left unmatched: 20. The CDR3 length is 17 residues. CDR3 in DNA: TGTGCCTGGGGCCCAAGACAGGGACTCACAAATCGGTATGGCTACACCTTC. It codes for CAWGPRQGLTNRYGYTF.

The V call is TRBV6-5, the J call TRBJ2-3, with 12 bases identical to TRBD1. V was clipped by 1 base and J by 7 bases; unmatched bases: 3. Germline CDR1 reads MNHEY; CDR2 reads SVGAGI. The CDR3 totals 15 residues. The CDR3 coding sequence is TGTGCCAGCAGTTACTTGGGACAGGGGGCTAATACGCAGTATTTT. This gives the protein CASSYLGQGANTQYF.

This clone was detected only once. The V gene is TRBV18, the J gene TRBJ1-2; TRBD1 aligns across 8 bases. Germline V lookup: CDR1 KGHSH, CDR2 LQKENI. CDR3 length: 14 residues. The V gene end was trimmed by 5 bases and the J gene end by 8 bases; junction bases not matched to a gene: 10. CDR3 nucleotides: TGTGCCAGCTCAGAAGAACAGGGGGTTAAAGGCTACACCTTC. The encoded protein is CASSEEQGVKGYTF.

This rearrangement joins TRBV19 to TRBJ2-5; 9 bases are a match to TRBD1. The CDR3 is 15 amino acids. V lost 3 bases and J lost 3; bases outside the gene matches: 5. Germline values: CDR1 LNHDA, CDR2 SQIVND (reference sequence). CDR3 DNA: TGTGCCAGTAGTATTCGCCGGGACAGGGAAGAGACCCAGTACTTC. Translation gives CASSIRRDREETQYF.

V and J are TRBV30 and TRBJ1-1; D uncertain. The length of the CDR3 is 11 residues. The V and J ends lost 3 bases and 1 base respectively, with 3 bases between them. Germline CDR1 is GTSNPN and CDR2 is SVGIG (reference sequence). The CDR3, as DNA: TGTGCCTGGAGCAGGAACACTGAAGCTTTCTTT. Amino acid sequence: CAWSRNTEAFF.